The 25 T cell receptor beta chains given below trace back to one sample, sequenced in a study of blood T cell repertoires in COVID-19. TCRdb's table, derived via immunoSEQ multiplex PCR, lists solely in-frame clones and lacks some. This table has over 85,000 clones, more than 85% appearing once. Material: peripheral blood. All receptors come from a man between 18 and 29 years old with acute or convalescent COVID-19.

The rearrangement uses TRBV5-1 and TRBJ2-3; D not certain. V shed 1 base and J shed 3 bases, with 12 bases lying between them. The germline gives CDR1 SGHRS, CDR2 YFSETQ. The CDR3 loop spans 15 amino acids. CDR3 protein: CASSLRGVPTDTQYF. The CDR3 DNA reads as TGCGCCAGCAGCTTGAGAGGAGTTCCGACAGATACGCAGTATTTT.

The rearrangement joins TRBV9 to TRBJ2-3; D remains unclear. With 3 bases removed from V and 0 bases from J, the gap between germline ends came to 14 bases. CDR3 length: 16 amino acids. Germline CDR1 is SGDLS and CDR2 is YYNGEE. This chain's CDR3 is CASSARPIGSTDTQYF. The CDR3 DNA reads TGTGCCAGCAGCGCAAGACCTATCGGGAGCACAGATACGCAGTATTTT. The full variable domain, completed using reference TRBV9 and TRBJ2-3, is DSGVTQTPKHLITATGQRVTLRCSPRSGDLSVYWYQQSLDQGLQFLIQYYNGEERAKGNILERFSAQQFPDLHSELNLSSLELGDSALYFCASSARPIGSTDTQYFGPGTRLTVL.

The chain uses TRBV2 and TRBJ2-7; possibly TRBD2 for D (6 bases). V was shortened by 7 bases and J by 2 bases, with 15 bases between the two germline ends. From germline, CDR1 is SNHLY and CDR2 FYNNEI. This CDR3 is 14 amino acids long. CDR3 DNA: TGTGCCAGCATAGCCCAGGGAGGTACCTACGAGCAGTACTTC. Translated: CASIAQGGTYEQYF.

J is TRBJ1-1 and V is TRBV10-1, with D perhaps matching TRBD1 (5 bases). Trimming shortened V by 1 base and J by 1 base, and 28 bases separated the two germline ends. CDR3 length: 21 amino acids. Germline lookup yields CDR1 WNHNN and CDR2 SYGVQD (reference sequence). This CDR3 reads CASSELVEETYEGVGNTEAFF. The CDR3 DNA follows: TGCGCCAGCAGTGAGTTGGTAGAGGAGACCTACGAAGGGGTCGGGAACACTGAAGCTTTCTTT.

V usage is TRBV29-1 and J usage is TRBJ1-1; D perhaps matches TRBD1 (5 bases). The CDR3 has 12 amino acids. Germline assignment: CDR1 SQVTM and CDR2 ANQGSEA. Trimming left V 7 bases short and J 1 base short, with 10 bases between. CDR3 DNA: TGCAGCGCTCGTCAGGGGAACACTGAAGCTTTCTTT. Residues: CSARQGNTEAFF.

The V and J genes are TRBV25-1 and TRBJ1-1; a weak D match, TRBD1 (5 bases). The V end lost 3 bases, the J end lost 2 bases, and 16 bases lay between the germline ends. CDR1 and CDR2 (germline): MGHDK, SYGVNS. This CDR3 has 16 residues. The CDR3 protein is CASSEPGLRGNTEAFF. For the CDR3, the DNA is TGTGCCAGCAGTGAGCCGGGTTTGCGGGGCAACACTGAAGCTTTCTTT.

The J gene is TRBJ1-1, the V gene TRBV19, with D possibly TRBD1 on 6 matching bases. V lost 6 bases, J lost 1 base, and 9 bases lay in between. The CDR3 consists of 13 residues. The germline gives CDR1 LNHDA, CDR2 SQIVND (reference sequence). The CDR3 reads CASSDRPNTEAFF. CDR3 bases: TGTGCCAGTAGCGACAGGCCGAACACTGAAGCTTTCTTT.

This chain uses TRBV4-1 with TRBJ1-1, with D possibly matching TRBD1 (6 bases). Looked up from germline, CDR1 is MGHRA and CDR2 is YSYEKL. The CDR3 is 18 residues long. Trimming left V 0 bases short and J 0 bases short, with 17 bases between. The chain's CDR3 is CASSQETNFQGMNTEAFF. CDR3 coding DNA: TGCGCCAGCAGCCAAGAAACTAATTTCCAGGGGATGAACACTGAAGCTTTCTTT.

The J gene is TRBJ1-5, the V gene TRBV4-1; no clear D gene. Trimming took 4 bases from V and 2 from J, leaving 9 bases between them. The CDR3 sequence is 14 residues long. The V gene's germline CDR1 is MGHRA and CDR2 YSYEKL. This CDR3 reads CASSRHLGNQPQHF. The CDR3 nucleotides read TGCGCCAGCAGCCGACACCTGGGCAATCAGCCCCAGCATTTT.

The chain recombines TRBV7-8 with TRBJ2-5, with D perhaps assigned TRBD1 or TRBD2 (5 bases each). CDR1 is SGHVS and CDR2 is FQNEAQ in the germline V gene. The V and J ends lost 5 bases and 0 bases respectively, with 13 bases between them. CDR3 length equals 15 residues. CDR3 amino acids: CASSRGRPYQETQYF. The CDR3 region has the DNA TGTGCCAGCAGCCGGGGCAGACCGTACCAAGAGACCCAGTACTTC.

J is TRBJ1-1 and V is TRBV10-2, with D possibly matching TRBD1 (5 bases). Trimming cost V 2 bases and J 1 base, with 11 bases left between them. The CDR3 length is 15 residues. Germline V gene lookup returns CDR1 WSHSY and CDR2 SAAADI. As DNA, the CDR3 is TGCGCCAGCAGTGAGAGGTGGGGGGGGAACACTGAAGCTTTCTTT. Translated: CASSERWGGNTEAFF.

This rearrangement joins TRBV27 to TRBJ1-1; TRBD1 is a possible D gene (6 bases). V shed 0 bases and J shed 2 bases, with 13 bases lying between them. Germline V gene data show CDR1 as MNHEY and CDR2 as SMNVEV (reference sequence). CDR3 length: 16 amino acids. The CDR3 region has the DNA TGTGCCAGCAGTTTATCAGGGGGACAAGAAAACACTGAAGCTTTCTTT. Translation: CASSLSGGQENTEAFF.

The table lists this clone with a few counts. The genes are TRBV27 and TRBJ2-7, with a weak D call TRBD1 (5 bases). This CDR3 spans 16 amino acids. The ends were cut back, 5 bases at V and 2 bases at J, with 19 bases in the middle. The V gene's germline CDR1 is MNHEY and CDR2 SMNVEV (reference sequence). In DNA form, the CDR3 reads TGTGCCAGCAGTATTATAATCTCACAGGACCCCTACGAGCAGTACTTC. It is translated as CASSIIISQDPYEQYF.

This sequence joins TRBV2 and TRBJ2-4; TRBD2 matches at 12 bases. V lost 2 bases, J lost 1 base, and 3 bases stayed unmatched. CDR1 and CDR2 (germline): SNHLY, FYNNEI. This CDR3 is 17 amino acids long. The DNA for the CDR3 is TGTGCCAGCAGTGAACTAGCGGGAGGGCTGGCCAAAAACATTCAGTACTTC. Translation: CASSELAGGLAKNIQYF.

This chain links TRBV15 with TRBJ2-1, with D perhaps matching TRBD2 (6 bases). The CDR3 consists of 14 residues. The ends were cut back, 4 bases at V and 1 base at J, with 8 bases in the middle. Germline lookup yields CDR1 LNHNV and CDR2 YYDKDF (reference sequence). Here the CDR3 DNA reads TGTGCCACCAGCAACCGGGGGTCCTACAATGAGCAGTTCTTC. Translation gives CATSNRGSYNEQFF.

The V call is TRBV7-6, the J call TRBJ2-7; 11 nucleotides agree with TRBD2. The CDR3 covers 19 residues. Germline loops: CDR1 SGHVS, CDR2 FNYEAQ. V gave up 2 bases and J gave up 4 bases; unmatched junction bases: 16. The CDR3 DNA follows: TGTGCCAGCAGCTTACGGACCGCCCCACTAGCGGGAGAAGTATACGAGCAGTACTTC. Residues: CASSLRTAPLAGEVYEQYF.

This clone was seen once. The V call is TRBV9, the J call TRBJ1-2; perhaps TRBD1 as D (5 bases). The CDR3 is 17 residues long. V was shortened by 0 bases and J by 5 bases, with 20 bases between the two germline ends. CDR1 SGDLS and CDR2 YYNGEE come from the germline V gene. DNA for the CDR3: TGTGCCAGCAGCGTAGGTAGCAGATCTAGCGGGACGTATGGCTACACCTTC. Translating it yields CASSVGSRSSGTYGYTF. The variable domain in full, completed from reference TRBV9 and TRBJ1-2, reads DSGVTQTPKHLITATGQRVTLRCSPRSGDLSVYWYQQSLDQGLQFLIQYYNGEERAKGNILERFSAQQFPDLHSELNLSSLELGDSALYFCASSVGSRSSGTYGYTFGSGTRLTVV.

The chain combines TRBV14 with TRBJ1-3; TRBD1 is a possible D gene (5 bases). The V gene's germline CDR1 is SGHDN and CDR2 FVKESK. The CDR3 spans 16 residues. The V and J ends lost 5 bases and 0 bases respectively, with 14 bases between them. CDR3 sequence reads: CASSTTPGLSGNTIYF. The CDR3 DNA reads as TGTGCCAGCAGCACGACCCCAGGGCTCTCTGGAAACACCATATATTTT.

The CDR3 here is CASSQDGGYENTIYF. CDR3 DNA: TGTGCCAGCAGCCAAGATGGAGGTTACGAAAACACCATATATTTT. The rearrangement uses TRBV3-1 (or the pseudogene TRBV3-2) and TRBJ1-3; no firm D call. CDR3 size: 15 residues. Looked up from germline, CDR1 is LGHDT and CDR2 is YNNKEL (reference sequence). The germline V and J ends were trimmed by 0 bases and 6 bases, with 12 bases remaining between them.

The chain employs TRBV5-1 and TRBJ2-7, with 7 nucleotides matching TRBD1. Germline V lookup: CDR1 SGHRS, CDR2 YFSETQ. The junction had 16 bases not matched to a gene; V was cut back by 2 bases and J by 2 bases. This CDR3 has 18 amino acids. This chain's CDR3 is CASSFDLTGQKYAYEQYF. The CDR3 nucleotides read TGCGCCAGCAGCTTTGACCTAACGGGACAGAAATATGCCTACGAGCAGTACTTC. Together with reference TRBV5-1 and TRBJ2-7, the CDR3 gives the full variable domain: KAGVTQTPRYLIKTRGQQVTLSCSPISGHRSVSWYQQTPGQGLQFLFEYFSETQRNKGNFPGRFSGRQFSNSRSEMNVSTLELGDSALYLCASSFDLTGQKYAYEQYFGPGTRLTVT.

The chain joins TRBV19 to TRBJ2-6; 8 bases agree with TRBD1. From germline, CDR1 is LNHDA and CDR2 SQIVND (reference sequence). The CDR3 covers 15 residues. The J segment lost 4 bases and the V segment lost 5 bases, leaving 4 bases of the junction unmatched. The CDR3: CASSGQGTGANVLTF. Here the CDR3 DNA reads TGTGCCAGTAGTGGACAGGGTACCGGGGCCAACGTCCTGACTTTC.

The V gene is TRBV30, the J gene TRBJ1-3, with D unclear. V lost 1 base to trimming and J lost 11 bases, with 3 bases between them. The CDR3 runs to 9 residues. Germline CDR1 is GTSNPN and CDR2 is SVGIG (reference sequence). CDR3: CAWSGAIYF. The CDR3 region has the DNA TGTGCCTGGAGTGGAGCCATATATTTT.

The CDR3 loop reads CASSQSTGGPYEQYF. CDR3 in DNA: TGTGCCAGCAGCCAATCTACGGGAGGGCCCTACGAGCAGTACTTC. V usage is TRBV14 and J usage is TRBJ2-7; 8 bases line up with TRBD2. CDR1 SGHDN and CDR2 FVKESK come from the germline V gene. V shed 2 bases, J shed 2 bases, and the junction held 5 bases outside the gene matches. This CDR3 contains 15 residues. Combining the CDR3 with reference TRBV14 and TRBJ2-7 gives the whole variable domain EAGVTQFPSHSVIEKGQTVTLRCDPISGHDNLYWYRRVMGKEIKFLLHFVKESKQDESGMPNNRFLAERTGGTYSTLKVQPAELEDSGVYFCASSQSTGGPYEQYFGPGTRLTVT.

This clone was counted between two and nine times. The V call is TRBV2, the J call TRBJ2-7, with 8 bases aligning to TRBD1. The CDR3 covers 13 residues. The V segment lost 4 bases and the J segment 9 bases; nucleotides outside the gene matches: 8. The germline CDR1 and CDR2 sequences are SNHLY and FYNNEI. For the CDR3, the DNA is TGTGCCAGCAGTGTCGGGTCGACAGGGGCGCAGTACTTC. Its translation is CASSVGSTGAQYF.

This clone was counted between two and nine times. The chain joins TRBV13 to TRBJ1-1; D gene ambiguous. The CDR3 contains 14 residues. Germline V gives CDR1 PRHDT, CDR2 FYEKMQ (reference sequence). The V end was cut by 5 bases, the J end by 1 base, with 11 bases between. The CDR3 spells CASSLEYRNTEAFF. CDR3 nucleotides: TGTGCCAGCAGCCTCGAATATAGGAACACTGAAGCTTTCTTT.